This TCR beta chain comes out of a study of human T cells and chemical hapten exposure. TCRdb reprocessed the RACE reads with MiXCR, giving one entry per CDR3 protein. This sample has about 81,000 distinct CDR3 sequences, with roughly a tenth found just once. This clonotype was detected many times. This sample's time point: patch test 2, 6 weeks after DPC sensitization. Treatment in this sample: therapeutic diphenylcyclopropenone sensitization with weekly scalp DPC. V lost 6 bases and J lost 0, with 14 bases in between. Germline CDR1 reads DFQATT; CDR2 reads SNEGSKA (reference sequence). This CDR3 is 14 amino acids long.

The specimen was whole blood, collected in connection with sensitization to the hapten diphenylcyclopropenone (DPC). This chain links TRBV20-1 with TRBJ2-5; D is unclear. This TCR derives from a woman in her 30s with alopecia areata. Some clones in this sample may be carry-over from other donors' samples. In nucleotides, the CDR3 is TGCAGTGCCCCCCCCGCTCTGGACCAAGAGACCCAGTACTTC. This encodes CSAPPALDQETQYF.